Sequencing of this T cell receptor beta chain was carried out in a study of shared clonotypes between healthy human individuals. Study information: The study drew on two women and a few men aged 18 to 49 as donors.

Only CD45RO-negative cells positively selected for CCR7 counted as naive CD8 cells, so terminally differentiated effector memory CD45RA+ cells were excluded. Here immunoSEQ multiplex PCR was the method, and the copy in TCRdb shows in-frame clones only, minus some. The table lists approximately 1.9 million clones, 93% of them singletons, with 1.5% to 2% in the top ten. This CDR3 has 15 amino acids. The trim removed 1 base at V and 3 bases at J, leaving 5 bases unmatched. CDR1 is MGHRA and CDR2 is YSYEKL in the germline V gene. Sequenced material: naive CD8+ T cells from PBMCs. The rearrangement uses TRBV4-1 and TRBJ2-5; 7 nucleotides line up with TRBD2. This TCR was recovered from a man younger than 35 in good health. Some clones in this sample may be carry-over from other donors' samples. In DNA form, the CDR3 reads TGCGCCAGCAGCCAAGTTGGGGCGGGAGAAGAGACCCAGTACTTC. The encoded protein is CASSQVGAGEETQYF.